Reported below is one T cell receptor beta chain. The sample is drawn from a study of blood T cell repertoires in COVID-19. Looking at the study overall: There were acute and convalescent COVID-19 samples, and they came from the United States, Italy and Spain.

Per the original methods: Reference gene primer amplification gave nucleated cell count estimates. Here immunoSEQ multiplex PCR was the method, and the copy in TCRdb shows in-frame clones only, minus some. Clone size and V and J calls were adopted from that table, with D and trimming inferred from the DNA. The sample has about 150,000 clones, roughly 84% seen once. Clinical history reported by participants formed the basis on which cohorts were assigned. The sequenced sample consisted of PBMCs or T cells enriched from blood (not recorded which). The clonotype originates from a woman in her 50s who had been exposed to COVID-19.

CDR3 DNA: TGTGCCAGCAGCCAAGACAGGGGACTCGAGCAGTACTTC. It translates to CASSQDRGLEQYF. J is TRBJ2-7 and V is TRBV7-7; 8 nucleotides match TRBD1. This CDR3 is built from 13 residues. V dropped 5 bases and J dropped 6; count of bases not matched to a gene: 6. The germline V gene has CDR1 SSHAT and CDR2 FNYEAQ (reference sequence).